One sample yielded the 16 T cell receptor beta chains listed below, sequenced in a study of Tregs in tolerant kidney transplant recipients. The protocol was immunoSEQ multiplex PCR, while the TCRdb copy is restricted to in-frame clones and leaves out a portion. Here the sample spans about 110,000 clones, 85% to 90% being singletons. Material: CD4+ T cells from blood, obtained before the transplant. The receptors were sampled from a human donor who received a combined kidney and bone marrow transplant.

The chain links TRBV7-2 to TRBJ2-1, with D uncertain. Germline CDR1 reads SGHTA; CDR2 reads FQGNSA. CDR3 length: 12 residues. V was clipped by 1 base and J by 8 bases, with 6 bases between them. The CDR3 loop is CASSLDQDEQFF. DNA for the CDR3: TGTGCCAGCAGCTTAGACCAGGATGAGCAGTTCTTC.

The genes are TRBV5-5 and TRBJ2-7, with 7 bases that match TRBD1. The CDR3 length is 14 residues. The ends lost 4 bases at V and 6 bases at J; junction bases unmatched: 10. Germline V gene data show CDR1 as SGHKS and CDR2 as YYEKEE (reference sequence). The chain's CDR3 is CASSPRTGSREQYF. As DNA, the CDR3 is TGTGCCAGCAGCCCGCGGACAGGTTCTCGCGAGCAGTACTTC.

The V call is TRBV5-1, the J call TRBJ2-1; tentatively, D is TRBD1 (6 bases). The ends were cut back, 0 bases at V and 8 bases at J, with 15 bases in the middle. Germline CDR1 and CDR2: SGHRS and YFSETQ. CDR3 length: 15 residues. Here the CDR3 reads CASSLGPGALDEQFF. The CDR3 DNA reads TGCGCCAGCAGCTTGGGGCCAGGGGCTCTGGATGAGCAGTTCTTC.

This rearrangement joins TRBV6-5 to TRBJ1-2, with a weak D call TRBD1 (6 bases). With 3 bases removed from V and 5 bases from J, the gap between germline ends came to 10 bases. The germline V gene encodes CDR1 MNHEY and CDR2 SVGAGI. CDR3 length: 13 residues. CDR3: CASSYPGAYGYTF. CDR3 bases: TGTGCCAGCAGTTATCCAGGGGCGTATGGCTACACCTTC.

CDR3 nucleotide sequence: TGTGCCAGCAGTCGACGGGAGTTGGCCTACAATGAGCAGTTCTTC. It translates to CASSRRELAYNEQFF. The J gene is TRBJ2-1, the V gene TRBV13, with TRBD2 as a possible D gene (6 bases). This CDR3 has 15 amino acids. The ends were cut back, 6 bases at V and 2 bases at J, with 14 bases in the middle. Germline V gene data show CDR1 as PRHDT and CDR2 as FYEKMQ (reference sequence).

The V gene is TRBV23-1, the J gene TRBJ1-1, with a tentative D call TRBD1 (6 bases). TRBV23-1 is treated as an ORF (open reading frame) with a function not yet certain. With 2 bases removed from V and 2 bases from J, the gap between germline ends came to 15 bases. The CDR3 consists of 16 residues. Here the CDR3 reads CASSQSRGHFNTEAFF. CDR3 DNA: TGCGCCAGCAGTCAAAGTCGGGGACACTTTAACACTGAAGCTTTCTTT.

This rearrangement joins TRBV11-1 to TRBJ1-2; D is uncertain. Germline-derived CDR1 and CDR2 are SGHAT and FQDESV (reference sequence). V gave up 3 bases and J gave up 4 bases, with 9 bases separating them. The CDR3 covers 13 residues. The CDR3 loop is CASSFNSSYGYTF. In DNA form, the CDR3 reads TGTGCCAGCAGCTTTAACAGCTCCTATGGCTACACCTTC.

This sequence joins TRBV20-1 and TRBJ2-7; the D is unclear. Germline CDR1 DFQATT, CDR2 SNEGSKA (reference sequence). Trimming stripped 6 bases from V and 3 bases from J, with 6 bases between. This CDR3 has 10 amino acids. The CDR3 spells CSAGDYEQYF. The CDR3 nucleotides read TGCAGTGCCGGTGACTACGAGCAGTACTTC.

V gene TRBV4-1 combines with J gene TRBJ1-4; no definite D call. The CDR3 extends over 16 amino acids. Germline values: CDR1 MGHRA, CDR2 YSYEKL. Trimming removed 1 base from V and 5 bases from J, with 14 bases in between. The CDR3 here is CASSQAPTTTNEKLFF. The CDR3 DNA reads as TGCGCCAGCAGCCAAGCTCCCACCACTACCAATGAAAAACTGTTTTTT.

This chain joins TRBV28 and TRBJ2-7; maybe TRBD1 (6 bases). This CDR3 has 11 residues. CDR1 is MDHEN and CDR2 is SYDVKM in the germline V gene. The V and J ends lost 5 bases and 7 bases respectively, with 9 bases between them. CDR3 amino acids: CASSDRGEQYF. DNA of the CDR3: TGTGCCAGCAGTGATAGGGGGGAGCAGTACTTC.

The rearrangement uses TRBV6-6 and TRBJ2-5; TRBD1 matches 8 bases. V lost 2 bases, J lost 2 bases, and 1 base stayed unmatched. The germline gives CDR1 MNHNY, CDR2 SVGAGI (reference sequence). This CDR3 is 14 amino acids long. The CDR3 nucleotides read TGTGCCAGCAGTTACGGACAGGGACAAGAGACCCAGTACTTC. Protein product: CASSYGQGQETQYF.

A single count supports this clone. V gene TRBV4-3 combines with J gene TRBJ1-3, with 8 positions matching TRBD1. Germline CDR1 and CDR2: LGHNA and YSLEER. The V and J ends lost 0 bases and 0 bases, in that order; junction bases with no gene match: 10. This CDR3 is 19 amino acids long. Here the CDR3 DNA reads TGCGCCAGCAGCCAAGATCCGCTGACAGGGGACATCTCTGGAAACACCATATATTTT. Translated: CASSQDPLTGDISGNTIYF.

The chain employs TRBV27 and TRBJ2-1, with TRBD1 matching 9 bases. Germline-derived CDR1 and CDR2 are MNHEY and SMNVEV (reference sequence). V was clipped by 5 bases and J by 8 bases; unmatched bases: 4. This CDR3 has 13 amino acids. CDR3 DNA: TGTGCCAGCAGTACGGACAGGGGCCATGAGCAGTTCTTC. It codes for CASSTDRGHEQFF.

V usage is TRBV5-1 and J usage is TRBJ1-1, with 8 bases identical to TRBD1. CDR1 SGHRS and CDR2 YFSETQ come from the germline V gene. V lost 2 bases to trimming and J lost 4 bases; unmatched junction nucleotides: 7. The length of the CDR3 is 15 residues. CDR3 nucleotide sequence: TGCGCCAGCAGCTTCTCCGGGACAGGCGTCACTGAAGCTTTCTTT. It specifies CASSFSGTGVTEAFF. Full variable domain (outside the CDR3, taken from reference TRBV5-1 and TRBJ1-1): KAGVTQTPRYLIKTRGQQVTLSCSPISGHRSVSWYQQTPGQGLQFLFEYFSETQRNKGNFPGRFSGRQFSNSRSEMNVSTLELGDSALYLCASSFSGTGVTEAFFGQGTRLTVV.

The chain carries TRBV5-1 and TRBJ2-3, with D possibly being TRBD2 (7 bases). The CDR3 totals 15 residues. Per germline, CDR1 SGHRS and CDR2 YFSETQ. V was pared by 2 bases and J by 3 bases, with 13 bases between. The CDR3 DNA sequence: TGCGCCAGCAGCTTAGGCAGGGGAGGGACAGATACGCAGTATTTT. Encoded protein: CASSLGRGGTDTQYF.

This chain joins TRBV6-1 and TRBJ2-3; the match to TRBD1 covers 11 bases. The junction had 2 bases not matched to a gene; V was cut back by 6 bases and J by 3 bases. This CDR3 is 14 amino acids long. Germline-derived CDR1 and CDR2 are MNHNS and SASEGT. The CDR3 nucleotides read TGTGCCAGCAGGGGGACAGGGGGAACAGATACGCAGTATTTT. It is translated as CASRGTGGTDTQYF.